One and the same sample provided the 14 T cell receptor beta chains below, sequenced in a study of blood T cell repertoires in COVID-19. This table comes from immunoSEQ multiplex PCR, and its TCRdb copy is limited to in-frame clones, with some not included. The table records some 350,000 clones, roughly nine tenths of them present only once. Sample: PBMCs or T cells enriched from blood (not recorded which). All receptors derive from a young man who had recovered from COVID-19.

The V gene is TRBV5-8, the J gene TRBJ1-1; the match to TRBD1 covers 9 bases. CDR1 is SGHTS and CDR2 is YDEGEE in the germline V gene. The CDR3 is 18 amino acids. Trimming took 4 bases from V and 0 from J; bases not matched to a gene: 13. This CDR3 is CASSPPIGTGIMNTEAFF. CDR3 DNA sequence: TGTGCCAGCAGCCCCCCAATCGGGACAGGGATCATGAACACTGAAGCTTTCTTT.

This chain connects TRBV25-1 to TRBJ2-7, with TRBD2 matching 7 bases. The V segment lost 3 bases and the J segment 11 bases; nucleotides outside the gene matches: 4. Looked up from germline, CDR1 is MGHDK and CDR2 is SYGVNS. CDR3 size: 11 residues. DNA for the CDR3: TGTGCCAGCAGTGATCCCAGCGGGAAGTACTTC. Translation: CASSDPSGKYF.

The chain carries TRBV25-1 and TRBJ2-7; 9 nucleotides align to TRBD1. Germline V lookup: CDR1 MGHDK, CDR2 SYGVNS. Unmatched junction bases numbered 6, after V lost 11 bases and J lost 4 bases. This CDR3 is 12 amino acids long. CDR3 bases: TGTGCCTCGGGACAGGGATCTTACGAGCAGTACTTC. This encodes CASGQGSYEQYF.

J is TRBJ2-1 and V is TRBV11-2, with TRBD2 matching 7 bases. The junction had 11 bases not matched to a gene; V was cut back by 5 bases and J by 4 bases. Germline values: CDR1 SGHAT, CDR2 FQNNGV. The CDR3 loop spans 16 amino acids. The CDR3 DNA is TGTGCCAGCAGCCGCCCCCCCAGCGGGGCTTACAATGAGCAGTTCTTC. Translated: CASSRPPSGAYNEQFF.

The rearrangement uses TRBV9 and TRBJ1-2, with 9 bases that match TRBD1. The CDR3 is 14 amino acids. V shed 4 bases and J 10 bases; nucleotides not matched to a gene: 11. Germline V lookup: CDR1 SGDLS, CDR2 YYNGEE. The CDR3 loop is CASSPTGTGLIYTF. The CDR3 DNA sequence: TGTGCCAGCAGCCCTACCGGGACAGGGCTGATCTACACCTTC.

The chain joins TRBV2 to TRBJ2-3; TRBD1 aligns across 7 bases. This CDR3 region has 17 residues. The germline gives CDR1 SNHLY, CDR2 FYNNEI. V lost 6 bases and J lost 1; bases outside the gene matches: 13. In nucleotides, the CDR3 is TGTGCCAGCAGCTGGGGCAGGGGACAGTGGGGCACAGATACGCAGTATTTT. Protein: CASSWGRGQWGTDTQYF.

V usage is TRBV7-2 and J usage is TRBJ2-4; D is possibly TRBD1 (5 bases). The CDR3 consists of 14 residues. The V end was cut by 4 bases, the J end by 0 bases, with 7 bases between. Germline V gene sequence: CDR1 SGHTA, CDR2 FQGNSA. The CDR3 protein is CASSWGRAKNIQYF. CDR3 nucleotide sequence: TGTGCCAGCAGCTGGGGCAGAGCCAAAAACATTCAGTACTTC.

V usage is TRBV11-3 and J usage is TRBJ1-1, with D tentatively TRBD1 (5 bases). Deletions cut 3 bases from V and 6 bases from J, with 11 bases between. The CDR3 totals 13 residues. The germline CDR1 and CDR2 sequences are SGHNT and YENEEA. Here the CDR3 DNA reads TGTGCCAGCAGCTTCCGACCGACAGCTGAAGCTTTCTTT. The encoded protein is CASSFRPTAEAFF.

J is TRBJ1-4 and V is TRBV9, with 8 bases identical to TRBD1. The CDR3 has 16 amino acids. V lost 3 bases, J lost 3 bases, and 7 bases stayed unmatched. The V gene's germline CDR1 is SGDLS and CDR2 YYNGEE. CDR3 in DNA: TGTGCCAGCAGCGGAACAGGGGGGGCGGCTAATGAAAAACTGTTTTTT. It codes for CASSGTGGAANEKLFF.

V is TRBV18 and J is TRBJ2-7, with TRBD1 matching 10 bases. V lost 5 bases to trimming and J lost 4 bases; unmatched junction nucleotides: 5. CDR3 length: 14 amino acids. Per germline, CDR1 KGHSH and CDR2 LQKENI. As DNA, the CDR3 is TGTGCCAGCTCATCCGGGGACAGGGGTTACGAGCAGTACTTC. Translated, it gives CASSSGDRGYEQYF.

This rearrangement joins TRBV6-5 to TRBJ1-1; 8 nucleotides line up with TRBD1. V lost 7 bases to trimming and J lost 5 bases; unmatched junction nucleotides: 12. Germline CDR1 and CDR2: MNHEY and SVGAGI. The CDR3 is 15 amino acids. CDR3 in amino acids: CASKVTGGGGTEAFF. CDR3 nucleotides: TGTGCCAGCAAGGTCACAGGGGGTGGAGGAACTGAAGCTTTCTTT.

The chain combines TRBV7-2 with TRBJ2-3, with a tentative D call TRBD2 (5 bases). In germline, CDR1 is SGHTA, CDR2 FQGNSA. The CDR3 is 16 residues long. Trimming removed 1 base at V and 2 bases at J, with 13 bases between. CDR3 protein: CASSLVGSGATDTQYF. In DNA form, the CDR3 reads TGTGCCAGCAGCTTAGTAGGGAGCGGAGCCACAGATACGCAGTATTTT.

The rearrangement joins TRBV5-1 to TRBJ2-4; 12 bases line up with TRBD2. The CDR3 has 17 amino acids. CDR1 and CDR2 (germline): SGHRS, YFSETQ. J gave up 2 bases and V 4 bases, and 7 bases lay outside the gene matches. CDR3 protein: CASSPDTSGRTKNIQYF. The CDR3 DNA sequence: TGCGCCAGCAGCCCGGATACTAGCGGGAGGACCAAAAACATTCAGTACTTC.

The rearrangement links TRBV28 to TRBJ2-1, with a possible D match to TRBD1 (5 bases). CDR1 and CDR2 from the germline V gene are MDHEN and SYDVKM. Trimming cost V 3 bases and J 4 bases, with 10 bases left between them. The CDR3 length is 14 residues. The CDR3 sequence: CASSLWQGYNEQFF. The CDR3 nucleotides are TGTGCCAGCAGTTTGTGGCAGGGATACAATGAGCAGTTCTTC.